The following is a T cell receptor (beta chain) sequence with its context. Clones were sequenced by immunoSEQ multiplex PCR, and TCRdb holds only the in-frame ones, with some missing. This table has more than 110,000 clones, less than 90% appearing once. This sample is drawn from a study of control samples from healthy donors and cancer patients. CDR3 length: 16 amino acids. J gave up 0 bases and V 9 bases, and 10 bases lay outside the gene matches. Germline-derived CDR1 and CDR2 are SNHLY and FYNNEI. The sequencing input was blood. This clonotype was sampled from a woman younger than 45 in good health. V usage is TRBV2 and J usage is TRBJ2-5; TRBD1 matches at 10 bases. The CDR3 bases are TGTGCCAGAGCCTCGACAGGGGGCCGGTACCAAGAGACCCAGTACTTC. It specifies CARASTGGRYQETQYF.